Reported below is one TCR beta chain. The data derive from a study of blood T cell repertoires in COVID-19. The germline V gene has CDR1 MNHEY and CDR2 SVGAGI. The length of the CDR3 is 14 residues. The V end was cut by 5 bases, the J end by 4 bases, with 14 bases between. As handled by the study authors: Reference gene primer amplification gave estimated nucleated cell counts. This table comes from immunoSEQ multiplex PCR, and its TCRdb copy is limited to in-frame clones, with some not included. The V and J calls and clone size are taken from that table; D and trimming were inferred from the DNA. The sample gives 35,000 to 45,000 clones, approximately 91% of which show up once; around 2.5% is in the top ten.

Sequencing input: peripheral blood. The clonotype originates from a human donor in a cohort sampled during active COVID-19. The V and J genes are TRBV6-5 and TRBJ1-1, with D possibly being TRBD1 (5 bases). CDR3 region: CASSKLRQSTEAFF. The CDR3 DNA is TGTGCCAGCAGTAAGCTTCGACAGTCCACTGAAGCTTTCTTT.